What follows describes a single T cell receptor (beta chain). The sample originates from a study of Ad26.COV2.S vaccination and SARS-CoV-2 variants. Regarding treatment: some 19 received Ad26.COV2.S at low or high dose, single or two shots; 5 received placebo; per-sample allocation not given. Collection of the samples took place on day 63 after the first injection of vaccine or placebo. The repertoire was sequenced with immunoSEQ multiplex PCR; TCRdb's copy has only in-frame clones and lacks some. The data contain some 450,000 clones, around 90% of them singletons. Trimming stripped 0 bases from V and 3 bases from J, with 7 bases between. The germline CDR1 and CDR2 sequences are SGDLS and YYNGEE. The CDR3 has 14 residues.

The rearrangement uses TRBV9 and TRBJ1-5; D uncertain. The clonotype originates from a person aged 18-60 years who received the Ad26.COV2.S COVID-19 vaccine or a placebo. The sample here was peripheral blood, taken in a trial of Ad26.COV2.S vaccine versus placebo. Written as DNA, the CDR3 is TGTGCCAGCAGCGTAGAAAACACCAATCAGCCCCAGCATTTT. This translates into CASSVENTNQPQHF.